These 10 T cell receptor beta chains share one sample of origin, sequenced in a study of blood T cell repertoires in COVID-19. TCRdb's table, derived via immunoSEQ multiplex PCR, lists solely in-frame clones and lacks some. The table includes about 480,000 clones, nearly 90% detected once. Sample: PBMCs or T cells enriched from blood (not recorded which). The receptors were gathered from a woman under 30 with acute COVID-19.

The chain joins TRBV2 to TRBJ1-6; weak D call: TRBD1 (5 bases). CDR1 and CDR2 from the germline V gene are SNHLY and FYNNEI. The CDR3 is made up of 13 amino acids. Trimming cost V 6 bases and J 8 bases, with 11 bases left between them. The CDR3 here is CASRETDDSPLHF. As DNA, the CDR3 is TGTGCCAGCAGGGAGACAGATGATTCACCCCTCCACTTT.

Written as DNA, the CDR3 is TGTGCCAGCAGTTTAACAACAGATACGCAGTATTTT. Protein: CASSLTTDTQYF. The gene calls are TRBV28 and TRBJ2-3; D remains ambiguous. The V end was cut by 2 bases, the J end by 3 bases, with 3 bases between. CDR3 length: 12 amino acids. Per the germline V gene, CDR1 is MDHEN and CDR2 is SYDVKM.

This chain joins TRBV20-1 and TRBJ1-5, with 7 bases that match TRBD1. The J segment lost 5 bases and the V segment lost 3 bases, leaving 7 bases of the junction unmatched. This CDR3 contains 14 residues. The germline CDR1 and CDR2 sequences are DFQATT and SNEGSKA (reference sequence). This CDR3 is CSASSGQYYQPQHF. Written as DNA, the CDR3 is TGCAGTGCTAGTTCGGGACAGTATTATCAGCCCCAGCATTTT.

This clone was seen only a few times. The rearrangement joins TRBV7-8 to TRBJ2-5, with 7 bases identical to TRBD1. Germline V CDR1 and CDR2: SGHVS, FQNEAQ. The V segment lost 4 bases and the J segment 5 bases; nucleotides outside the gene matches: 16. This CDR3 has 17 residues. CDR3 DNA: TGTGCCAGCAGCTCGTGGAAGGGGGCTCCACAGTTTGAGACCCAGTACTTC. Translated: CASSSWKGAPQFETQYF.

The rearrangement joins TRBV28 to TRBJ2-7; 9 bases match TRBD1. The V gene's germline CDR1 is MDHEN and CDR2 SYDVKM. The CDR3 has 15 residues. The junction had 11 bases not matched to a gene; V was cut back by 4 bases and J by 7 bases. The CDR3 nucleotides read TGTGCCAGCAGTTCGGGACAGGGAATAACGGATGAGCAGTACTTC. It is translated as CASSSGQGITDEQYF.

The chain links TRBV12-5 to TRBJ1-1; D not resolved. The germline V and J ends were trimmed by 0 bases and 4 bases, with 21 bases remaining between them. The CDR3 is made up of 18 amino acids. The germline V gene has CDR1 LGHNT and CDR2 FRNRAP. As DNA, the CDR3 is TGTGCTAGTGGTTTGGTATATATAGGGAGGCAGAGGGCCACTGAAGCTTTCTTT. This translates into CASGLVYIGRQRATEAFF.

This chain joins TRBV11-2 and TRBJ1-5; weak D call: TRBD1 (5 bases). Germline V gene lookup returns CDR1 SGHAT and CDR2 FQNNGV. The CDR3 is made up of 15 amino acids. V lost 4 bases and J 3 bases, leaving 13 bases between the germline ends. The CDR3 sequence: CASSSGRMSNQPQHF. The CDR3 coding sequence is TGTGCCAGCAGCTCAGGGAGGATGTCCAATCAGCCCCAGCATTTT.

This chain connects TRBV4-1 to TRBJ2-3; D remains unclear. Germline CDR1 MGHRA, CDR2 YSYEKL. V was trimmed by 1 base and J by 1 base, leaving 3 bases between them. The CDR3 length is 13 residues. Written as DNA, the CDR3 is TGCGCCAGCAGCCAAGCCGGCACAGATACGCAGTATTTT. This gives the protein CASSQAGTDTQYF.

The V and J genes are TRBV4-2 and TRBJ1-2, with a possible D match to TRBD1 (6 bases). Germline loops: CDR1 LGHNA, CDR2 YNFKEQ. With 0 bases removed from V and 4 bases from J, the gap between germline ends came to 15 bases. The CDR3 loop spans 16 amino acids. The CDR3 bases are TGTGCCAGCAGCCAAGATCCAACGGGACACATCTATGGCTACACCTTC. Amino acids: CASSQDPTGHIYGYTF.

CDR3 DNA: TGTGCCAGCAGTGACTCCTCGGGCGGGGTCCCGGATGAGCAGTTCTTC. Protein sequence: CASSDSSGGVPDEQFF. V usage is TRBV6-4 and J usage is TRBJ2-1; perhaps TRBD2 as D (6 bases). The V gene's germline CDR1 is MRHNA and CDR2 SNTAGT. The CDR3 extends over 16 amino acids. V shed 0 bases and J shed 8 bases, with 17 bases lying between them.